Included here is one TCR beta chain sequence, with context. Here immunoSEQ multiplex PCR was the method, and the copy in TCRdb shows in-frame clones only, minus some. Altogether about 5,000 clones are present, around a third being singletons, with the ten largest covering around 10%. The sample is drawn from a study of sequential checkpoint blockade in melanoma. The CDR3 runs 17 residues. Germline loops: CDR1 SGHRS, CDR2 YFSETQ. Trimming removed 1 base at V and 3 bases at J, with 20 bases between. Described treatment: randomized to nivolumab then ipilimumab (arm A) or the reverse (arm B). Sequencing was performed on tumor tissue (inferred from file names), taken from a patient given nivolumab and ipilimumab in sequence. The rearrangement joins TRBV5-1 to TRBJ2-7; D might be TRBD2 (7 bases). The clonotype comes from a human donor with melanoma. CDR3 protein: CASSLTNGGLPNYEQYF. The DNA of the CDR3 is TGCGCCAGCAGCTTGACCAACGGGGGGCTGCCAAACTACGAGCAGTACTTC.